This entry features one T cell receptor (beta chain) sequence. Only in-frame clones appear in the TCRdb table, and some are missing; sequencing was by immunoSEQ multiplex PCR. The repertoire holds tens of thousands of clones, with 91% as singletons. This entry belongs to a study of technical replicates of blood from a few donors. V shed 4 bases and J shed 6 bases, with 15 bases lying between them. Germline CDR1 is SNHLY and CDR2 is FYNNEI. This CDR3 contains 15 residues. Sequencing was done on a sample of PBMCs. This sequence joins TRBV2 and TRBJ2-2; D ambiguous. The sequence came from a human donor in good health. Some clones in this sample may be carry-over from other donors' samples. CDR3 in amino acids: CASSVGPSGAGELFF. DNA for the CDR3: TGTGCCAGCAGTGTTGGTCCTTCGGGTGCCGGGGAGCTGTTTTTT.